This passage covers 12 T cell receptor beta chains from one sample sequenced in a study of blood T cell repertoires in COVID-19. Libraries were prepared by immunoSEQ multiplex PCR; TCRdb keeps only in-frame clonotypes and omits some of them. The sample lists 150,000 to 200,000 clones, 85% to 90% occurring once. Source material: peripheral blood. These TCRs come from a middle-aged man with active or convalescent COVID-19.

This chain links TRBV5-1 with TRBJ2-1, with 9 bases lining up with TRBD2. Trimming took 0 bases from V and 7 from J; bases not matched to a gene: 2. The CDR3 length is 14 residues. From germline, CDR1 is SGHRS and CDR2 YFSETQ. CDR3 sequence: CASSLGGGENEQFF. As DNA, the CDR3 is TGCGCCAGCAGCTTGGGCGGGGGGGAAAATGAGCAGTTCTTC.

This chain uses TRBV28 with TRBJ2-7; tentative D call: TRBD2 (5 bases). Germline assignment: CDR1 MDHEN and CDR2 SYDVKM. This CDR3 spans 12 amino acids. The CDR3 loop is CAAGRISYEQYF. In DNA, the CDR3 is TGTGCTGCGGGTAGAATCTCCTACGAGCAGTACTTC.

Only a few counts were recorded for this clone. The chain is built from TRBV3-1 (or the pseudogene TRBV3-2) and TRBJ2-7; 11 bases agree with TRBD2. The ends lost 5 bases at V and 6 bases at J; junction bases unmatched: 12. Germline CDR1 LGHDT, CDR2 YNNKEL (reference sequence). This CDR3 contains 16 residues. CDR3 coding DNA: TGTGCCAGCAGCAGCCGAGGACTAGCGGGCCCCCGCGAGCAGTACTTC. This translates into CASSSRGLAGPREQYF.

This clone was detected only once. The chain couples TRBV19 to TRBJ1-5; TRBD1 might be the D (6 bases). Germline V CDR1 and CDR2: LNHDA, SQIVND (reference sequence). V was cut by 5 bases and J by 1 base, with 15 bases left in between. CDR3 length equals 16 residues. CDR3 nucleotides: TGTGCCAGTAGTCCACGGACAGCCGAGAGCAATCAGCCCCAGCATTTT. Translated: CASSPRTAESNQPQHF.

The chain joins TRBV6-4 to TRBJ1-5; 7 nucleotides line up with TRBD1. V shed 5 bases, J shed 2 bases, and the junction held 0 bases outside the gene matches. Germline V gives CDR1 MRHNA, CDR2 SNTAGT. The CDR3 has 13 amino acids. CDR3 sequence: CASSTGGNQPQHF. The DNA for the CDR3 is TGTGCCAGCAGTACAGGGGGCAATCAGCCCCAGCATTTT.

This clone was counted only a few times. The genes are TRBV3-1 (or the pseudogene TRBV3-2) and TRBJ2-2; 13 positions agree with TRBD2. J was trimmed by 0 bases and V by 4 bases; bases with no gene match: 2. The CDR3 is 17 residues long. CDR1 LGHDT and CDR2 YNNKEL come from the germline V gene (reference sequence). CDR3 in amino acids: CASSPGLAGSNTGELFF. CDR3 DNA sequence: TGTGCCAGCAGCCCGGGACTAGCGGGATCGAACACCGGGGAGCTGTTTTTT.

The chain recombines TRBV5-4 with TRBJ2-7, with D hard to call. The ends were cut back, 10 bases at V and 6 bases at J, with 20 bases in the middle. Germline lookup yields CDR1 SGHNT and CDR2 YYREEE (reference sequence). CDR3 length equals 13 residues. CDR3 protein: CAFLKASTGEQYF. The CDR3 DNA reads TGTGCCTTCCTTAAGGCTAGTACCGGCGAGCAGTACTTC.

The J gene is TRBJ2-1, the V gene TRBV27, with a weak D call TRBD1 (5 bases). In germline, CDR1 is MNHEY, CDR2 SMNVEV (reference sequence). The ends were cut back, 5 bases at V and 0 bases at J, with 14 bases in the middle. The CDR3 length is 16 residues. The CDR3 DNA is TGTGCCAGCAGTACCGAGGACATTTCCTCCTACAATGAGCAGTTCTTC. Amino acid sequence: CASSTEDISSYNEQFF.

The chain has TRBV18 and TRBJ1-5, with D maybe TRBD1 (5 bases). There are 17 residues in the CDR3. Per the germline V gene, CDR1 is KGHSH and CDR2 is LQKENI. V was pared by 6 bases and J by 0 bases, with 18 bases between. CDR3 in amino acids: CASSQRAGRDSNQPQHF. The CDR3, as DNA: TGTGCCAGCTCCCAAAGGGCAGGGCGGGATAGCAATCAGCCCCAGCATTTT.

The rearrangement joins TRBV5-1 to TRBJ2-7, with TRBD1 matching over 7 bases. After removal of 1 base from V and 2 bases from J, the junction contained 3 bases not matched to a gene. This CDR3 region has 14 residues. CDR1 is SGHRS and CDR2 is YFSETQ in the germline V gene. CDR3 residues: CASSLLGQTYEQYF. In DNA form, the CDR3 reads TGCGCCAGCAGCTTGTTGGGACAGACCTACGAGCAGTACTTC. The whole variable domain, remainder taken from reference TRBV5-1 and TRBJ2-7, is KAGVTQTPRYLIKTRGQQVTLSCSPISGHRSVSWYQQTPGQGLQFLFEYFSETQRNKGNFPGRFSGRQFSNSRSEMNVSTLELGDSALYLCASSLLGQTYEQYFGPGTRLTVT.

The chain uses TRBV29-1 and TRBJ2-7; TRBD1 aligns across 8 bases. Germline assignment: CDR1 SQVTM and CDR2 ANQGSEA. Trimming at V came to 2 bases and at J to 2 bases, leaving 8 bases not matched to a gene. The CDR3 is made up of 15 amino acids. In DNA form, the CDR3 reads TGCAGCGTTGAACGGGGACAGGAGAAACCCTACGAGCAGTACTTC. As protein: CSVERGQEKPYEQYF.

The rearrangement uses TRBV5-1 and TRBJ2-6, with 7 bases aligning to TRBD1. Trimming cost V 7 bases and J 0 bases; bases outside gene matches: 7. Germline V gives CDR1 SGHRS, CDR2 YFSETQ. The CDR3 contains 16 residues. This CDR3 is CASGGQVRSGANVLTF. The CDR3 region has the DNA TGCGCCAGCGGCGGACAGGTCCGCTCTGGGGCCAACGTCCTGACTTTC.